This TCR beta chain was identified in a study of T cells expressing NK-cell markers. Reprocessing the 5' RACE reads, TCRdb reports a single entry for every CDR3 protein and omits DNA. The sample spans about 550,000 distinct CDR3 sequences; the ten largest clones claim around 3.3%. Germline V gene data show CDR1 as MDHEN and CDR2 as SYDVKM. This CDR3 has 13 amino acids. This receptor was taken from a man aged 18 to 30 in good health. The sample comprised blood T cells: a sorted CD56 or NKG2C T cell subset, CD4+ or CD8+ T cells, or bulk PBMC T cells (not recorded which). The chain carries TRBV28 and TRBJ2-1; TCRdb's D call of TRBD1 is untestable without DNA. This CDR3 reads CASSLRSPDEQFF.